What follows describes a single T cell receptor (beta chain). Germline V lookup: CDR1 SGHRS, CDR2 YFSETQ. The CDR3 consists of 14 residues. V lost 4 bases, J lost 4 bases, and 13 bases lay in between. This entry comes from a study of cytomegalovirus exposure and HLA in healthy donors. Method: immunoSEQ multiplex PCR; TCRdb's copy keeps in-frame clones and lacks some. The data show about 140,000 clones, with approximately 86% seen just once and 7.5% to 9% held by the top ten. The origin of this receptor is a young man in good health and CMV-seropositive. The sequenced material came from PBMCs. V and J are TRBV5-1 and TRBJ2-3; TRBD2 might be the D (7 bases). CDR3 protein: CASSPGGPPDTQYF. DNA for the CDR3: TGCGCCAGCAGCCCCGGGGGGCCGCCAGATACGCAGTATTTT.